These 6 T cell receptor beta chains were sequenced from one sample in a study of cytomegalovirus exposure and HLA in healthy donors. Repertoires were generated with immunoSEQ multiplex PCR, while TCRdb's copy carries only in-frame clones and drops some. The repertoire holds about 200,000 clones, with about 86% as singletons. Input material: PBMCs. The source of these receptors is a woman aged 18-35 years in good health and CMV-seronegative.

The chain carries TRBV10-3 and TRBJ2-5; perhaps TRBD2 as D (6 bases). V lost 4 bases and J lost 4, with 13 bases in between. This CDR3 comprises 14 residues. Germline loops: CDR1 ENHRY, CDR2 SYGVKD. CDR3 nucleotide sequence: TGTGCCATCAGTGTGACAAAGGAGGGAGAGACCCAGTACTTC. The encoded protein is CAISVTKEGETQYF.

CDR3 protein: CASSQPGTSSYEQYF. The CDR3 bases are TGTGCCAGCAGTCAACCGGGGACTAGCTCCTACGAGCAGTACTTC. The chain links TRBV6-5 to TRBJ2-7; 8 nucleotides align to TRBD2. The CDR3 is 15 amino acids. With V trimmed by 5 bases and J by 0 bases, 6 bases remained unmatched. Germline V CDR1 and CDR2: MNHEY, SVGAGI.

The rearrangement uses TRBV7-8 and TRBJ2-2; 8 bases line up with TRBD2. With 2 bases clipped from V and 1 base from J, the junction kept 0 bases outside the gene matches. This CDR3 comprises 15 residues. The germline V gene has CDR1 SGHVS and CDR2 FQNEAQ. The CDR3 spells CASSLSGRNTGELFF. The CDR3 region has the DNA TGTGCCAGCAGCTTAAGCGGGAGGAACACCGGGGAGCTGTTTTTT.

The V and J genes are TRBV20-1 and TRBJ1-5; no clear D. Trimming pared 6 bases from V and 11 bases from J, leaving 5 bases between. The germline CDR1 and CDR2 sequences are DFQATT and SNEGSKA (reference sequence). The CDR3 has 8 residues. This CDR3 is CSAGTQHF. CDR3 in DNA: TGCAGTGCCGGGACCCAGCATTTT.

This chain connects TRBV13 to TRBJ2-7; a weak D match, TRBD1 (5 bases). The germline CDR1 and CDR2 sequences are PRHDT and FYEKMQ (reference sequence). Trimming removed 5 bases from V and 0 bases from J, with 14 bases in between. This CDR3 is 15 amino acids long. This CDR3 is CASSIGPRVSYEQYF. Here the CDR3 DNA reads TGTGCCAGCAGCATTGGGCCCAGGGTCTCCTACGAGCAGTACTTC.

The chain carries TRBV6-7 and TRBJ2-7; 9 bases line up with TRBD2. TRBV6-7 is an ORF, and what it does is uncertain. J gave up 2 bases and V 0 bases, and 2 bases lay outside the gene matches. The CDR3 covers 15 residues. CDR3 sequence reads: CASSYSASGTYEQYF. The CDR3 DNA follows: TGTGCCAGCAGTTACTCCGCTAGCGGGACCTACGAGCAGTACTTC.